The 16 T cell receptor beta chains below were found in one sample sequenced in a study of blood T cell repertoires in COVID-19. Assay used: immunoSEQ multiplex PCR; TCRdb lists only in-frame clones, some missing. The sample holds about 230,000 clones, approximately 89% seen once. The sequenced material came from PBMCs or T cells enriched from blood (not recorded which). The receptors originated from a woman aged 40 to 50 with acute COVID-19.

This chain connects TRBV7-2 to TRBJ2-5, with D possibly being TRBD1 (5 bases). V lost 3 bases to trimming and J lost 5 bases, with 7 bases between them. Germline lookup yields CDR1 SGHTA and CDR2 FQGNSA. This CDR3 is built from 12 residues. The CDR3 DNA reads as TGTGCCAGCAGCTTCAGGGTTGAGACCCAGTACTTC. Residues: CASSFRVETQYF.

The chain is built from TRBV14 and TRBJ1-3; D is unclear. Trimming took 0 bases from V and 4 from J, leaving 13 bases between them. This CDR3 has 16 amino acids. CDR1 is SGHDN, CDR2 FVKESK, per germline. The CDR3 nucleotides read TGTGCCAGCAGCCAAGAAGGCGGAGGGATAGGAAACACCATATATTTT. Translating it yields CASSQEGGGIGNTIYF.

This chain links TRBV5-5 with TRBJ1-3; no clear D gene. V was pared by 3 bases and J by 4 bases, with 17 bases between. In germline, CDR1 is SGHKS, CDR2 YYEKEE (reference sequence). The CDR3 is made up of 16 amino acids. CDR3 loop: CASSWGSGASGNTIYF. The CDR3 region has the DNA TGTGCCAGCAGCTGGGGTAGCGGAGCCTCCGGAAACACCATATATTTT.

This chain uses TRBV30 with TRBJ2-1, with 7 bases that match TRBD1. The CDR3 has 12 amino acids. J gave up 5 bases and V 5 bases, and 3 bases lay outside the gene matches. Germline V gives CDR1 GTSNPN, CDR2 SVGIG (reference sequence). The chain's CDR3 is CAWGRGNNEQFF. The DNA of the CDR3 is TGTGCCTGGGGCAGGGGGAACAATGAGCAGTTCTTC. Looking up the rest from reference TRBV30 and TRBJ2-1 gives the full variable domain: SQTIHQWPATLVQPVGSPLSLECTVEGTSNPNLYWYRQAAGRGLQLLFYSVGIGQISSEVPQNLSASRPQDRQFILSSKKLLLSDSGFYLCAWGRGNNEQFFGPGTRLTVL.

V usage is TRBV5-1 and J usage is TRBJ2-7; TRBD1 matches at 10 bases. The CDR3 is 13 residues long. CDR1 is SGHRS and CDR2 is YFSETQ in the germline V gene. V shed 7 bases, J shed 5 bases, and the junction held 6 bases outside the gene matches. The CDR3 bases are TGCGCCAGCGGGGGGGACAGGGGCCACGAGCAGTACTTC. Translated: CASGGDRGHEQYF.

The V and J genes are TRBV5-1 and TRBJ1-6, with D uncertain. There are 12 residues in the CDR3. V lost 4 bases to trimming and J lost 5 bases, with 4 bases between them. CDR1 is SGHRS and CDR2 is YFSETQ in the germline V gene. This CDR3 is CASSLDNSPLHF. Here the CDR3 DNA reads TGCGCCAGCAGCCTAGATAATTCACCCCTCCACTTT.

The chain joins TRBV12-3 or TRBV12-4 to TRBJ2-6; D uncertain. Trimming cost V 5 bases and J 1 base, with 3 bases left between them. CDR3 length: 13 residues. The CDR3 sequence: CASSQSGANVLTF. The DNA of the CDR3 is TGTGCCAGCAGTCAGTCTGGGGCCAACGTCCTGACTTTC.

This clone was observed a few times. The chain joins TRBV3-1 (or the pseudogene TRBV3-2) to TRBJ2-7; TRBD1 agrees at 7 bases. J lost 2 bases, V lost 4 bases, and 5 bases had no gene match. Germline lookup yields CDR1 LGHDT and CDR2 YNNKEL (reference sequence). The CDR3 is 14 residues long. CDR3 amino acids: CASSRVDRAYEQYF. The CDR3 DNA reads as TGTGCCAGCAGCCGCGTCGACAGGGCCTACGAGCAGTACTTC.

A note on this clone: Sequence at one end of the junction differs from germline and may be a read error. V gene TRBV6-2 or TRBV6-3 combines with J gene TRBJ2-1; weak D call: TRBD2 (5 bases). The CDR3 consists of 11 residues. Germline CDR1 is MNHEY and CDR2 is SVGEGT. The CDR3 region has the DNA TGTGCCAGCAGTAACTCCGGGAAGCAGTTCTTC. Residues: CASSNSGKQFF.

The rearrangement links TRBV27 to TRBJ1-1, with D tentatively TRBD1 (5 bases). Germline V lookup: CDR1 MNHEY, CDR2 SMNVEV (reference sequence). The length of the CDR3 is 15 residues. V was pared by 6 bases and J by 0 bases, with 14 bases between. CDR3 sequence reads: CASRLGPGLNTEAFF. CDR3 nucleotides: TGTGCCAGCAGATTGGGCCCAGGGTTGAACACTGAAGCTTTCTTT.

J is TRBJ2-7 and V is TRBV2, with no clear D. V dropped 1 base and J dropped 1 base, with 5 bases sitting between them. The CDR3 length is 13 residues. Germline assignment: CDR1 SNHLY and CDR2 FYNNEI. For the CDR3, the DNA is TGTGCCAGCAGTGAAGTCCGTTCCTACGAGCAGTACGTC. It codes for CASSEVRSYEQYV.

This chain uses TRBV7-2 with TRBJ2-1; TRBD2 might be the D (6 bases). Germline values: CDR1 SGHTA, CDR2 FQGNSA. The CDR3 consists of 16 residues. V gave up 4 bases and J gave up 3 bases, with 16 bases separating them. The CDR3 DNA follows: TGTGCCAGCAGCTCACTTAGTAGCGGCTACTACAATGAGCAGTTCTTC. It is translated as CASSSLSSGYYNEQFF.

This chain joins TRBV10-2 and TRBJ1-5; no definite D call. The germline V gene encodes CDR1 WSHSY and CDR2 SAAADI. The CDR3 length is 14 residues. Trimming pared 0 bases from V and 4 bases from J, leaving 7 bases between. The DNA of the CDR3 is TGCGCCAGCAGTGAGTCGAGCCCGAATCAGCCCCAGCATTTT. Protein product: CASSESSPNQPQHF.

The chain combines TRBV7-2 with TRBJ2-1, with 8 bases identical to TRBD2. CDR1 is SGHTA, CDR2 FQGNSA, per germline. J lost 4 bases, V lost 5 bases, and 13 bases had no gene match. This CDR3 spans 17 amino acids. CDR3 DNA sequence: TGTGCCAGCAGCCTTGGAGTAGCGGGATTTCTTTACAATGAGCAGTTCTTC. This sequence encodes CASSLGVAGFLYNEQFF.

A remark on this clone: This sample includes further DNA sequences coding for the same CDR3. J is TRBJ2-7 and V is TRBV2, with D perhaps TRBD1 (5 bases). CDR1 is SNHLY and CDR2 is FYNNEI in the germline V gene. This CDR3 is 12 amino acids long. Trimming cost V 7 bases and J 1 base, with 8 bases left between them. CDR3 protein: CASTAGSYEQYF. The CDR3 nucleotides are TGTGCCAGCACGGCAGGGTCCTACGAGCAGTACTTC.

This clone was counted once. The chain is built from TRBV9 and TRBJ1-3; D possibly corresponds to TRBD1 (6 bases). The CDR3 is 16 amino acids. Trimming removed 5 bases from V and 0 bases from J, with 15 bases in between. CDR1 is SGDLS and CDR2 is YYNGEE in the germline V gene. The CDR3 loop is CASSLTGANSGNTIYF. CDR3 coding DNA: TGTGCCAGCAGTTTGACAGGAGCCAACTCTGGAAACACCATATATTTT.